This T cell receptor (beta chain) originates from a study of T-cell reconstitution after alpha-beta-depleted transplantation in children. Germline-derived CDR1 and CDR2 are MNHEY and SMNVEV (reference sequence). Trimming removed 2 bases from V and 2 bases from J, with 9 bases in between. The CDR3 spans 14 residues. Unique molecular identifiers were built into the TCRbeta library. TCRdb fed the PCR reads into MiXCR, producing one record per CDR3 protein. The sample holds 230,000 or so distinct CDR3 sequences, more than 10% seen once. At least ten counts were recorded for this clonotype. The clonotype was recovered from a human donor who donated a stem cell graft to a child with acute lymphoblastic leukemia. Specimen: PBMCs from the stem cell graft donor, collected from the stem cell graft. The chain couples TRBV27 to TRBJ1-2, with D uncertain. CDR3 in DNA: TGTGCCAGCAGTTTAGAAGCGCAAAACTATGGCTACACCTTC. It translates to CASSLEAQNYGYTF.